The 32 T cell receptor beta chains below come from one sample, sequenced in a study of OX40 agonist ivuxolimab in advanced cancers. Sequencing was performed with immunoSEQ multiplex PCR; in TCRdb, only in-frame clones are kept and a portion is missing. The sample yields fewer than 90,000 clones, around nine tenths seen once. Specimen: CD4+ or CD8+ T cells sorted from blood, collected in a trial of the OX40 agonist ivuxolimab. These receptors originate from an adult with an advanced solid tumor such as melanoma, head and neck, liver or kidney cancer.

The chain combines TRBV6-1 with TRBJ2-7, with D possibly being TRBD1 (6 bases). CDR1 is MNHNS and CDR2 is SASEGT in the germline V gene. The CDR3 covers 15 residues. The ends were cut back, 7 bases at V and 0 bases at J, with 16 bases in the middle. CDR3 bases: TGTGCCAGCACCGCATCGGCAGGGGACTCCTACGAGCAGTACTTC. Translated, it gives CASTASAGDSYEQYF.

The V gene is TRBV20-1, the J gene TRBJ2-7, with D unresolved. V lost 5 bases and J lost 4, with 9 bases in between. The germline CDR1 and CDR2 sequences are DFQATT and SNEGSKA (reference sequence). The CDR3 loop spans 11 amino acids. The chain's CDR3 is CSAVLGYEQYF. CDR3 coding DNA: TGCAGTGCTGTCCTGGGATACGAGCAGTACTTC.

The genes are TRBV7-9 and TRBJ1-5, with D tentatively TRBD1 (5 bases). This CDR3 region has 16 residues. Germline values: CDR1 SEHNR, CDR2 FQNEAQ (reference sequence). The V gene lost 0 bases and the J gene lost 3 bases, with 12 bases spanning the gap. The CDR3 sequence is CASSLARGAVNQPQHF. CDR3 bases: TGTGCCAGCAGCTTAGCGCGAGGGGCAGTCAATCAGCCCCAGCATTTT. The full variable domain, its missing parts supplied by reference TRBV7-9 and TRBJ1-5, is DTGVSQNPRHKITKRGQNVTFRCDPISEHNRLYWYRQTLGQGPEFLTYFQNEAQLEKSRLLSDRFSAERPKGSFSTLEIQRTEQGDSAMYLCASSLARGAVNQPQHFGDGTRLSIL.

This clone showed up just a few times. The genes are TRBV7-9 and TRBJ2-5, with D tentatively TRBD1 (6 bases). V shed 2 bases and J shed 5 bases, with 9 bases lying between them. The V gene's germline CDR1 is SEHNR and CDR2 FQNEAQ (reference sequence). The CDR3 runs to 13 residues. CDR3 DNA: TGTGCCAGCAGCTTATCAGGGGATGAGACCCAGTACTTC. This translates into CASSLSGDETQYF.

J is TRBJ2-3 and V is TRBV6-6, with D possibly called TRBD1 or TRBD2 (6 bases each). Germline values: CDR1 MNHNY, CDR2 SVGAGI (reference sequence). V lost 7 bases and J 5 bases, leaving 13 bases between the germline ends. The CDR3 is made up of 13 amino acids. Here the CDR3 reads CASIPKGGDTQYF. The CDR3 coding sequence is TGTGCCAGCATCCCCAAGGGGGGAGATACGCAGTATTTT.

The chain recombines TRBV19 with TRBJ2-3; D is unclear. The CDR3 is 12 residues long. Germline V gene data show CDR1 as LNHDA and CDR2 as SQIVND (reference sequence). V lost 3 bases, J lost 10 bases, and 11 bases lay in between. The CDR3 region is CASSINPWAQYF. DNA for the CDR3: TGTGCCAGTAGTATCAACCCCTGGGCGCAGTATTTT. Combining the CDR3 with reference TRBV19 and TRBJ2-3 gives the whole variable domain DGGITQSPKYLFRKEGQNVTLSCEQNLNHDAMYWYRQDPGQGLRLIYYSQIVNDFQKGDIAEGYSVSREKKESFPLTVTSAQKNPTAFYLCASSINPWAQYFGPGTRLTVL.

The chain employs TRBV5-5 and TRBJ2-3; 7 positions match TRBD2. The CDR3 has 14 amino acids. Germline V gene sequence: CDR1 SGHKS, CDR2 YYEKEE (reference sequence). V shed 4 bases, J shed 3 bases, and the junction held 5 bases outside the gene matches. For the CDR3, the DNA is TGTGCCAGCAGCCTGGCGGGGGAAACAGATACGCAGTATTTT. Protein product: CASSLAGETDTQYF.

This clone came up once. The chain's CDR3 is CASSSVGWETQYF. CDR3 bases: TGTGCCTCCTCTAGCGTAGGATGGGAGACCCAGTACTTC. The J gene is TRBJ2-5, the V gene TRBV2; D perhaps matches TRBD2 (6 bases). Trimming removed 11 bases at V and 5 bases at J, with 18 bases between. This CDR3 region has 13 residues. Germline CDR1 reads SNHLY; CDR2 reads FYNNEI.

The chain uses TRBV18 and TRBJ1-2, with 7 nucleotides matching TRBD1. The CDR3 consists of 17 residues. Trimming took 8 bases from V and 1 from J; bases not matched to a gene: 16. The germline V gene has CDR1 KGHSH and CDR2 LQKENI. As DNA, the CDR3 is TGTGCCAGCACTATGCGGGCCGGGACAGATTTTAACTATGGCTACACCTTC. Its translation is CASTMRAGTDFNYGYTF.

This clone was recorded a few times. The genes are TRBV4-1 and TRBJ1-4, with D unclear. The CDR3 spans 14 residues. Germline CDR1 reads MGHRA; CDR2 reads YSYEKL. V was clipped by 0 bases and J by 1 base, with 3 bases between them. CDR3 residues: CASSQDRTNEKLFF. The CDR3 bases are TGCGCCAGCAGCCAAGATAGAACTAATGAAAAACTGTTTTTT.

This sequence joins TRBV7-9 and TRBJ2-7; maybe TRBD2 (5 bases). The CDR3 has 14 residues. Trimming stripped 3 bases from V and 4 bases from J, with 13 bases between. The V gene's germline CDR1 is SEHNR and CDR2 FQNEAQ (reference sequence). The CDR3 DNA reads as TGTGCCAGCAGCTTCGGCGGGCCTGCTTACGAGCAGTACTTC. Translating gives CASSFGGPAYEQYF.

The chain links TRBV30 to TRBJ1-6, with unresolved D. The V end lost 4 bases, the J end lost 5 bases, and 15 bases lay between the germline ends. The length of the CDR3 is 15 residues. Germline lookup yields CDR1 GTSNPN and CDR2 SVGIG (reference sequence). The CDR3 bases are TGTGCCTGGATCAGTTGGGGAGAAAATAATTCACCCCTCCACTTT. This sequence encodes CAWISWGENNSPLHF. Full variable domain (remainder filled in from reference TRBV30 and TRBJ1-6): SQTIHQWPATLVQPVGSPLSLECTVEGTSNPNLYWYRQAAGRGLQLLFYSVGIGQISSEVPQNLSASRPQDRQFILSSKKLLLSDSGFYLCAWISWGENNSPLHFGNGTRLTVT.

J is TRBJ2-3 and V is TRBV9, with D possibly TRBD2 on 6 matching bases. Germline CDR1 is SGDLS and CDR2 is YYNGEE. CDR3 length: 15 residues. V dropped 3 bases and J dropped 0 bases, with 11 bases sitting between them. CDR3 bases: TGTGCCAGCAGCGCCCTAGCGACTAGCACAGATACGCAGTATTTT. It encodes CASSALATSTDTQYF.

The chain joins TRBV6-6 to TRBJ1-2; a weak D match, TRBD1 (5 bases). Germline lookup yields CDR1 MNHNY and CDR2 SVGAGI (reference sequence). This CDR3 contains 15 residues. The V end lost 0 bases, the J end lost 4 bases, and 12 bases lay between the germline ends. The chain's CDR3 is CASSYSVAGGYGYTF. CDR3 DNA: TGTGCCAGCAGTTACTCCGTGGCGGGGGGCTATGGCTACACCTTC.

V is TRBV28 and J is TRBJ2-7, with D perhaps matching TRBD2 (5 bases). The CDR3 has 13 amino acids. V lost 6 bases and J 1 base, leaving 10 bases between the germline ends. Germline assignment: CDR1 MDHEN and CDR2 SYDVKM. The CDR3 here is CASRGSSSYEQYF. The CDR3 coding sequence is TGTGCCAGCAGGGGGAGCTCTTCCTACGAGCAGTACTTC. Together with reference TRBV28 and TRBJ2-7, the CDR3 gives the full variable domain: DVKVTQSSRYLVKRTGEKVFLECVQDMDHENMFWYRQDPGLGLRLIYFSYDVKMKEKGDIPEGYSVSREKKERFSLILESASTNQTSMYLCASRGSSSYEQYFGPGTRLTVT.

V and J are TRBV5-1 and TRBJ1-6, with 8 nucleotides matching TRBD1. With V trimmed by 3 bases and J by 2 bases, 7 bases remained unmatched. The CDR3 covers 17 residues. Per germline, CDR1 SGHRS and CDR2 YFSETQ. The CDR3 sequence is CASSSGQGNTYNSPLHF. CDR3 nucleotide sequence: TGCGCCAGCAGCTCCGGACAGGGTAACACCTATAATTCACCCCTCCACTTT.

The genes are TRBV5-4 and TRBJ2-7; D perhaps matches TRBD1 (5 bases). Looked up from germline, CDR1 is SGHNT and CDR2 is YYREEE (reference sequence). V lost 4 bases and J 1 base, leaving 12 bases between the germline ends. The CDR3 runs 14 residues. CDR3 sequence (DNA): TGTGCCAGCAGCCCAAGACAGAGTTCCTACGAGCAGTACTTC. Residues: CASSPRQSSYEQYF.

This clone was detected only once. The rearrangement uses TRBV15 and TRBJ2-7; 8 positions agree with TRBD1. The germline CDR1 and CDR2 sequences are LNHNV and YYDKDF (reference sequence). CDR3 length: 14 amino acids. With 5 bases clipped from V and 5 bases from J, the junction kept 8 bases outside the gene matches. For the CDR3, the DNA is TGTGCCACCAGCGCCTGGACAGGGTTTGACGAGCAGTACTTC. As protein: CATSAWTGFDEQYF. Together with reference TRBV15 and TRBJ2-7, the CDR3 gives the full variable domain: DAMVIQNPRYQVTQFGKPVTLSCSQTLNHNVMYWYQQKSSQAPKLLFHYYDKDFNNEADTPDNFQSRRPNTSFCFLDIRSPGLGDTAMYLCATSAWTGFDEQYFGPGTRLTVT.

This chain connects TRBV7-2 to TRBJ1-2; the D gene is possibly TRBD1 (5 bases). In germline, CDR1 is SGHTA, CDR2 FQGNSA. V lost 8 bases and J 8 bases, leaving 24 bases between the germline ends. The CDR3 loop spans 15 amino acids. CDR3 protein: CASPGGPGGVGGYTF. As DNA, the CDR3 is TGTGCCAGCCCCGGCGGACCCGGGGGGGTTGGGGGCTACACCTTC.

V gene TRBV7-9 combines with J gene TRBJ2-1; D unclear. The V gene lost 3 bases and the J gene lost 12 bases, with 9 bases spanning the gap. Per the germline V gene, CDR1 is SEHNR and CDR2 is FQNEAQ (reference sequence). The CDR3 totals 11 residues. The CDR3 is CASSFEAAQFF. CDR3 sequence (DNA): TGTGCCAGCAGCTTCGAGGCGGCGCAGTTCTTC.

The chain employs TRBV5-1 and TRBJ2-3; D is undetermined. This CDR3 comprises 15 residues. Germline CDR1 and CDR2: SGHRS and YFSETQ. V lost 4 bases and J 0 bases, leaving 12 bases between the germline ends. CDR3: CASSLSTPSTDTQYF. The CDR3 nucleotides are TGCGCCAGCAGCCTGTCCACCCCTAGCACAGATACGCAGTATTTT.

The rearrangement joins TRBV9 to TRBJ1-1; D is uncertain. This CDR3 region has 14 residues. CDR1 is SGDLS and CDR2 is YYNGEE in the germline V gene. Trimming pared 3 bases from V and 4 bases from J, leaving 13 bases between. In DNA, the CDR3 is TGTGCCAGCAGCGGATTTCAAAAGGGCACTGAAGCTTTCTTT. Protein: CASSGFQKGTEAFF.

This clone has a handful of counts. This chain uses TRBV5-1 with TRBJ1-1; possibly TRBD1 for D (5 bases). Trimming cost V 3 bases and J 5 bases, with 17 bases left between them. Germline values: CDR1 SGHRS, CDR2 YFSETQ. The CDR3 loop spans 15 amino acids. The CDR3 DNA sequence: TGCGCCAGCAGCTCGGGACTCCTCTCGGGGACTGAAGCTTTCTTT. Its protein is CASSSGLLSGTEAFF.

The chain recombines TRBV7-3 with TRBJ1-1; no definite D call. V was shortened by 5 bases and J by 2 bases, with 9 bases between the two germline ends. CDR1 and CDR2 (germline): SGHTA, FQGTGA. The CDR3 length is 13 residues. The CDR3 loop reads CASSTTVNTEAFF. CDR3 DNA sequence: TGTGCCAGCAGCACGACGGTTAACACTGAAGCTTTCTTT.

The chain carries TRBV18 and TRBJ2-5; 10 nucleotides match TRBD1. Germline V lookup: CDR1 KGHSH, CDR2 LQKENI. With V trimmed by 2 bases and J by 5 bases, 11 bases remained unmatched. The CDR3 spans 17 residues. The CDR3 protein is CASSPSNPTGGQETQYF. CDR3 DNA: TGTGCCAGCTCACCATCGAACCCGACAGGGGGCCAGGAGACCCAGTACTTC.

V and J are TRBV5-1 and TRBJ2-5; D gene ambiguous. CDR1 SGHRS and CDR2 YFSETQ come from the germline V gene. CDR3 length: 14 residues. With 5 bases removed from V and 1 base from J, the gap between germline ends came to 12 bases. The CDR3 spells CASRNGAAQETQYF. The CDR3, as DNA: TGCGCCAGCAGAAATGGAGCAGCCCAAGAGACCCAGTACTTC.

CDR3 sequence reads: CASTLTGYIGGGYTF. DNA for the CDR3: TGCGCCAGCACCCTTACAGGGTATATCGGGGGAGGCTACACCTTC. The chain carries TRBV5-1 and TRBJ1-2; D may be TRBD1 (6 bases). Germline V CDR1 and CDR2: SGHRS, YFSETQ. The CDR3 has 15 amino acids. V was shortened by 6 bases and J by 8 bases, with 23 bases between the two germline ends.

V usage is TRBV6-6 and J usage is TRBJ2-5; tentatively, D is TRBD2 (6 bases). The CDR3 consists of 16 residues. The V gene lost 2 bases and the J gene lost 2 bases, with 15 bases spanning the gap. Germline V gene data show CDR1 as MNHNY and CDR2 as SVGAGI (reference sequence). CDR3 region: CASSYPDGTLQETQYF. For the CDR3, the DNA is TGTGCCAGCAGTTACCCGGACGGGACTTTACAAGAGACCCAGTACTTC.

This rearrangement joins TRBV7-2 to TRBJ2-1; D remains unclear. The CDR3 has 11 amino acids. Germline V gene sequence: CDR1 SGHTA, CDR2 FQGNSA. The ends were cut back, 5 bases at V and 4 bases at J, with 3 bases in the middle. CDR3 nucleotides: TGTGCCAGCAGCCCGTACAATGAGCAGTTCTTC. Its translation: CASSPYNEQFF.

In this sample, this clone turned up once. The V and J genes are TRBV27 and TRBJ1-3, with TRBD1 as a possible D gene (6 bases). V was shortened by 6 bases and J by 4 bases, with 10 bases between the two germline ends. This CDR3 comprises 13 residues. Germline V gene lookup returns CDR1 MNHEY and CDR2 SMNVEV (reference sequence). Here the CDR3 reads CASSQGWGNTIYF. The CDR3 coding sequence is TGTGCCAGCAGCCAGGGGTGGGGAAACACCATATATTTT.

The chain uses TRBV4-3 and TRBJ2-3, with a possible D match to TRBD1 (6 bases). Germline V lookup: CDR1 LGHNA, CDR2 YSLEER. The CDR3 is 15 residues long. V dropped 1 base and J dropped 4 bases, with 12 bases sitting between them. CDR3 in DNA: TGCGCCAGCAGCCAAGCTACAGGGTTTCCAGATACGCAGTATTTT. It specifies CASSQATGFPDTQYF.

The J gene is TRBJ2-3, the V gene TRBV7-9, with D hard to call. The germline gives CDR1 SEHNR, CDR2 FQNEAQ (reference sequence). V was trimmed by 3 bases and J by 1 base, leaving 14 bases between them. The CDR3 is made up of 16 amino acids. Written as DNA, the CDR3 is TGTGCCAGCAGCTTCGACCCCTCCCAGGGCACAGATACGCAGTATTTT. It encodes CASSFDPSQGTDTQYF.